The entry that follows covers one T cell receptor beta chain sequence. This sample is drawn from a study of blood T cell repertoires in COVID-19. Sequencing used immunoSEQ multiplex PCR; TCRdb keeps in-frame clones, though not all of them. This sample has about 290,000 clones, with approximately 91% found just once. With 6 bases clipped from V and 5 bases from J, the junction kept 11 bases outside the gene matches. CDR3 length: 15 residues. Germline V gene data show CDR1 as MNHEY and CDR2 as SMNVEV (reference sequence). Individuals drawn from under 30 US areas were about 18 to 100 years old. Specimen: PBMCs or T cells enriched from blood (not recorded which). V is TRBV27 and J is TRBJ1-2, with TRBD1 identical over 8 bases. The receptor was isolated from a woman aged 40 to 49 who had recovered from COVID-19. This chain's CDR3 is CASSRLGQGGYGYTF. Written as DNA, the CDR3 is TGTGCCAGCAGCCGGCTAGGACAGGGTGGTTATGGCTACACCTTC.